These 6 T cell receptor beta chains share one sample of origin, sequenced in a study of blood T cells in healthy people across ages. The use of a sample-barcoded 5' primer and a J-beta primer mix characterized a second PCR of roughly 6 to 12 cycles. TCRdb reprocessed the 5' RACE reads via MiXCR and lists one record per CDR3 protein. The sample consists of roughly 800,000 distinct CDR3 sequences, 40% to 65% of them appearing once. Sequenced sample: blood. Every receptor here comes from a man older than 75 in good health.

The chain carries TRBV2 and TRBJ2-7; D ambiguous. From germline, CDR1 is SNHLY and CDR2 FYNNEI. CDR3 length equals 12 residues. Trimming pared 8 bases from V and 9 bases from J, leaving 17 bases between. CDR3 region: CASGRTTYGQYF. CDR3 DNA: TGTGCCAGCGGTAGAACCACCTATGGGCAGTACTTC.

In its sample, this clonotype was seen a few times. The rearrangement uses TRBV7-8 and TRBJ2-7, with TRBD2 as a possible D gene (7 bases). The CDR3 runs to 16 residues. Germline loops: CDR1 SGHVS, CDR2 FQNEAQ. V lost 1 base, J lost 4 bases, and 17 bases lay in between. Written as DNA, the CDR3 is TGTGCCAGCAGCTTAGGTGCGGGGGCTACTCAATACGAGCAGTACTTC. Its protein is CASSLGAGATQYEQYF.

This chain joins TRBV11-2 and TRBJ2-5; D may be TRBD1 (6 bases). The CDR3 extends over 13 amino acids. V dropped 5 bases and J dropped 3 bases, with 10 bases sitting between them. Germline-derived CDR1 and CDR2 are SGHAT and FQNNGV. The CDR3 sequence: CASSGGREETQYF. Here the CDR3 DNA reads TGTGCCAGCAGCGGGGGCAGGGAAGAGACCCAGTACTTC.

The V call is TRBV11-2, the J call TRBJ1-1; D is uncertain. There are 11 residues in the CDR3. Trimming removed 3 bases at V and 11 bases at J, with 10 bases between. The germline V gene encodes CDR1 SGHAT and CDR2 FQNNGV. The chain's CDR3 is CASSLSQTAFF. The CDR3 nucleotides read TGTGCCAGCAGCTTGTCCCAGACGGCTTTCTTT. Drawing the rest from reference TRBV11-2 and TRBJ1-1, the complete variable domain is EAGVAQSPRYKIIEKRQSVAFWCNPISGHATLYWYQQILGQGPKLLIQFQNNGVVDDSQLPKDRFSAERLKGVDSTLKIQPAKLEDSAVYLCASSLSQTAFFGQGTRLTVV.

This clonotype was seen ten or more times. The CDR3 DNA reads TGCAGCGTTGTCGTTCGGCCCGACGCGAAGACCCAGTACTTC. Its protein product is CSVVVRPDAKTQYF. The gene calls are TRBV29-1 and TRBJ2-5; D not resolved. Germline CDR1 and CDR2: SQVTM and ANQGSEA. The CDR3 is made up of 14 amino acids. V was pared by 4 bases and J by 6 bases, with 18 bases between.

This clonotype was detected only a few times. Here the CDR3 reads CASSHNQGDARYEQYF. DNA of the CDR3: TGTGCCAGCAGCCACAACCAAGGGGACGCCCGTTACGAGCAGTACTTC. V usage is TRBV4-2 and J usage is TRBJ2-7, with D tentatively TRBD1 or TRBD2 (5 bases each). Trimming pared 3 bases from V and 4 bases from J, leaving 19 bases between. The CDR3 is made up of 16 amino acids. Germline V gene sequence: CDR1 LGHNA, CDR2 YNFKEQ.